This TCR beta chain was documented in a study of regulatory T cells in long-lasting Graves disease. On the study more broadly: More than 5 years of antithyroid drugs with positive TSH receptor antibodies defined persistent Graves' disease. Study-wide results and limits: Peripheral blood alone, not thyroid tissue, underwent study.

Details on this clonotype: The antigen is unknown. An end of the junction differs from the germline gene, which may be a read error.

Combining iRepertoire HTBI primers with Arm-PCR of CDR3 regions, the authors built TCR beta libraries. TCRdb re-analysed the multiplex PCR reads in MiXCR, keeping a single row per CDR3 protein. The repertoire holds about 660,000 distinct CDR3 sequences, 30% seen once, with under 55% in the top ten. Time point: persistent/refractory GD, antithyroid drugs over 5 years with positive TRAb. RNA isolated from PBMCs was used to make the TCR library. EDTA tubes received approximately 10 milliliters of drawn peripheral blood. This specimen was peripheral blood mononuclear cells (PBMCs), taken when the disease was refractory, from a patient treated with antithyroid drugs. The sequence derives from a female donor with Graves disease.

In DNA form, the CDR3 reads TGTGCCAGCAGCCAAGCCCCGGGTCTCTCGGGGGAGCGGTACTTC. Its protein is CASSQAPGLSGERYF. The chain recombines TRBV27 with TRBJ2-7, with D tentatively TRBD2 (6 bases). CDR3 length: 15 amino acids. Per germline, CDR1 MNHEY and CDR2 SMNVEV (reference sequence).